The rows below give T cell receptor beta chains drawn from one sample of a study of response to subunit inactivated influenza vaccine. MiXCR, run by TCRdb on the RT-PCR reads, gives a single entry per CDR3 protein. Altogether some 520,000 distinct CDR3 sequences are present, approximately 15% being singletons, with the ten largest covering 2.5% to 3.5%. The source was CD4+ T cells sorted from PBMCs, collected around 25 months after vaccination. Receptors were obtained from a man between 45 and 75 years old who received an inactivated influenza vaccine. Both conserved end residues are part of each CDR3. A D gene is named only where the DNA matches it firmly. Size is omitted from some rows. Given values are once, few, many or a class for expanded clones.

d_call: TRBD2
j_call: TRBJ2-7
v_call: TRBV11-2
clone_size: NA
cdr3_aa: CASSPLGTSATSGYEQYF
cdr3_nt: TGTGCCAGCAGCCCCCTCGGGACTAGCGCAACCTCCGGCTACGAGCAGTACTTC

d_call: NA
j_call: TRBJ2-3
v_call: TRBV25-1
clone_size: NA
cdr3_aa: CASTVGGHWGQYF
cdr3_nt: TGTGCCAGCACGGTCGGGGGACATTGGGGGCAGTATTTT

d_call: TRBD2
j_call: TRBJ2-3
v_call: TRBV6-2/TRBV6-3
clone_size: NA
cdr3_aa: CASSSGTSLRADTQYF
cdr3_nt: TGTGCCAGCAGTTCCGGGACTAGCTTGAGGGCAGATACGCAGTATTTT

d_call: TRBD1
j_call: TRBJ2-5
v_call: TRBV7-8
clone_size: few
cdr3_aa: CASSLGAGQGWETQYF
cdr3_nt: TGTGCCAGCAGCTTAGGGGCGGGACAGGGTTGGGAGACCCAGTACTTC

d_call: NA
j_call: TRBJ2-1
v_call: TRBV7-3
clone_size: NA
cdr3_aa: CASSLFVSGISNEQFF
cdr3_nt: TGTGCCAGCAGCTTATTCGTTAGCGGAATTTCCAATGAGCAGTTCTTC

d_call: NA
j_call: TRBJ2-3
v_call: TRBV13
clone_size: few
cdr3_aa: CASSNNDLYTDTQYF
cdr3_nt: TGTGCCAGCAGCAATAATGATCTATACACAGATACGCAGTATTTT

d_call: NA
j_call: TRBJ2-3
v_call: TRBV10-3
clone_size: NA
cdr3_aa: CAISASKGTQYF
cdr3_nt: TGTGCCATCAGTGCGTCGAAAGGGACGCAGTATTTT

d_call: TRBD1
j_call: TRBJ1-2
v_call: TRBV4-1
clone_size: NA
cdr3_aa: CASSRPGQGAGGYTF
cdr3_nt: TGCGCCAGCAGCCGACCGGGACAGGGGGCGGGTGGCTACACCTTC

d_call: NA
j_call: TRBJ2-3
v_call: TRBV12-3/TRBV12-4
clone_size: NA
cdr3_aa: CASSLGAGGDTQYF
cdr3_nt: TGTGCCAGCAGTTTGGGGGCCGGGGGAGATACGCAGTATTTT

d_call: TRBD2
j_call: TRBJ2-3
v_call: TRBV27
clone_size: NA
cdr3_aa: CASSVAGLADTQYF
cdr3_nt: TGTGCCAGCAGTGTAGCGGGATTAGCAGATACGCAGTATTTT

d_call: TRBD1
j_call: TRBJ1-1
v_call: TRBV7-9
clone_size: few
cdr3_aa: CASSSGQVDTEAFF
cdr3_nt: TGTGCCAGCAGCTCCGGACAGGTGGACACTGAAGCTTTCTTT

d_call: NA
j_call: TRBJ2-1
v_call: TRBV12-3/TRBV12-4
clone_size: few
cdr3_aa: CASSTIDNEQFF
cdr3_nt: TGTGCCAGCAGCACCATTGACAATGAGCAGTTCTTC

d_call: NA
j_call: TRBJ1-6
v_call: TRBV5-6
clone_size: NA
cdr3_aa: CASSLPSGSGSPLHF
cdr3_nt: TGTGCCAGCAGCTTGCCCAGCGGGTCAGGTTCACCCCTCCACTTT

d_call: NA
j_call: TRBJ2-2
v_call: TRBV12-3/TRBV12-4
clone_size: NA
cdr3_aa: CASSLQGLRTGELFF
cdr3_nt: TGTGCCAGCAGTTTACAGGGGCTACGGACCGGGGAGCTGTTTTTT

d_call: NA
j_call: TRBJ2-7
v_call: TRBV29-1
clone_size: NA
cdr3_aa: CSVALGSGSYEQYF
cdr3_nt: TGCAGCGTTGCACTGGGAAGTGGCTCCTACGAGCAGTACTTC

d_call: NA
j_call: TRBJ2-2
v_call: TRBV5-5
clone_size: NA
cdr3_aa: CASSGDRPANTGELFF
cdr3_nt: TGTGCCAGCAGCGGAGACAGGCCCGCGAACACCGGGGAGCTGTTTTTT

d_call: NA
j_call: TRBJ2-1
v_call: TRBV10-3
clone_size: many
cdr3_aa: CAISEEGNEQFF
cdr3_nt: TGTGCCATCAGTGAGGAAGGGAATGAGCAGTTCTTC

d_call: TRBD1
j_call: TRBJ2-7
v_call: TRBV20-1
clone_size: few
cdr3_aa: CRVDRVKDEQYF
cdr3_nt: TGCAGGGTCGACAGGGTTAAGGACGAGCAGTACTTC

d_call: NA
j_call: TRBJ1-5
v_call: TRBV4-1
clone_size: NA
cdr3_aa: CASSQDWGSGLRQPQHF
cdr3_nt: TGCGCCAGCAGCCAAGATTGGGGATCAGGGCTTCGGCAGCCCCAGCATTTT

d_call: TRBD2
j_call: TRBJ2-2
v_call: TRBV6-5
clone_size: few
cdr3_aa: CASSYGTRIYTGELFF
cdr3_nt: TGTGCCAGCAGTTACGGGACTAGAATATACACCGGGGAGCTGTTTTTT

d_call: NA
j_call: TRBJ1-3
v_call: TRBV20-1
clone_size: NA
cdr3_aa: CSARDLVGPLRNTIYF
cdr3_nt: TGCAGTGCTAGAGATCTTGTGGGGCCTCTGCGGAACACCATATATTTT

d_call: NA
j_call: TRBJ2-2
v_call: TRBV11-2
clone_size: NA
cdr3_aa: CASSPTTQLATTGELFF
cdr3_nt: TGTGCCAGCAGCCCAACCACACAACTAGCAACCACCGGGGAGCTGTTTTTT

d_call: NA
j_call: TRBJ2-7
v_call: TRBV27
clone_size: NA
cdr3_aa: CATTLGGEQYF
cdr3_nt: TGTGCCACAACCTTAGGAGGCGAGCAGTACTTC

d_call: TRBD1
j_call: TRBJ2-2
v_call: TRBV11-2
clone_size: NA
cdr3_aa: CASSNRQGRVGDTGELFF
cdr3_nt: TGTGCCAGCAGCAATCGACAGGGTCGAGTTGGTGACACCGGGGAGCTGTTTTTT

d_call: TRBD1
j_call: TRBJ2-7
v_call: TRBV10-3
clone_size: NA
cdr3_aa: CAISRTGNEQYF
cdr3_nt: TGTGCCATCAGCAGGACAGGGAACGAGCAGTACTTC

d_call: NA
j_call: TRBJ1-4
v_call: TRBV7-9
clone_size: NA
cdr3_aa: CASSLAVQAKMGEKLFF
cdr3_nt: TGTGCCAGCAGCTTAGCTGTACAGGCGAAGATGGGCGAAAAACTGTTTTTT

d_call: NA
j_call: TRBJ1-5
v_call: TRBV28
clone_size: few
cdr3_aa: CASRGGAGNSNQPQHF
cdr3_nt: TGTGCCAGCAGAGGGGGAGCAGGGAATAGCAATCAGCCCCAGCATTTT

d_call: NA
j_call: TRBJ1-2
v_call: TRBV20-1
clone_size: NA
cdr3_aa: CSAEAGGATGPTHGYTF
cdr3_nt: TGCAGTGCCGAAGCGGGGGGGGCTACGGGGCCGACGCATGGCTACACCTTC